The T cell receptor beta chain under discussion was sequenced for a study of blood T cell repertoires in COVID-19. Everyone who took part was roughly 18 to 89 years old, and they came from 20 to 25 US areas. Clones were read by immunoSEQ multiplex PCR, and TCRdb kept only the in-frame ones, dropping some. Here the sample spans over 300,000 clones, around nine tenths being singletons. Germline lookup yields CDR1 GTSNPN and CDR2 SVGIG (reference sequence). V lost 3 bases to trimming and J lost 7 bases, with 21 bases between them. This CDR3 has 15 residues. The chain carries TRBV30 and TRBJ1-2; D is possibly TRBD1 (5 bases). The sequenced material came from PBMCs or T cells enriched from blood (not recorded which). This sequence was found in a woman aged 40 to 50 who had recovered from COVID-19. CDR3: CAWRGKDNLRLGYTF. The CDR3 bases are TGTGCCTGGAGGGGAAAGGACAATCTTCGGCTTGGCTACACCTTC.